The rows below give T cell receptor beta chains drawn from one sample of a study of T cell changes during pregnancy in multiple sclerosis. Data came from immunoSEQ multiplex PCR; TCRdb stores just in-frame clones and leaves some out. Among 30,000 to 40,000 clones listed, 90% were seen once. Material: CD4+ T cells from peripheral blood mononuclear cells, obtained in the second trimester of pregnancy. The origin of the receptors is a female donor with multiple sclerosis, enrolled in a pregnancy study. Each CDR3 is given with its conserved first and last residue. The D gene is left open where the match is weak. The size field is filled for only some rows; it gives once, few, many or a size class.

.	TRBV5-8	TRBJ2-7	.	TGTGCCAGCAGCTTGGCGTTCGGGAGAACCTACGAGCAGTACTTC	CASSLAFGRTYEQYF
.	TRBV29-1	TRBJ2-3	TRBD2	TGCAGCGTTGAAGGTTTGAGTAGCGGGAGACCAGATACGCAGTATTTT	CSVEGLSSGRPDTQYF
few	TRBV7-2	TRBJ2-1	TRBD2	TGTGCCAGCAGCTGGACTAGCGGGACCTACAATGAGCAGTTCTTC	CASSWTSGTYNEQFF
.	TRBV7-2	TRBJ1-4	.	TGTGCCAGCAGCCATCAAACAGGCCTTAATGAAAAACTGTTTTTT	CASSHQTGLNEKLFF
.	TRBV15	TRBJ2-1	TRBD2	TGTGCCACCAGGTTCACCCAATCGGGGGGCTACAATGAGCAGTTCTTC	CATRFTQSGGYNEQFF
.	TRBV19	TRBJ2-5	TRBD1	TGTGCCAGTAGCACGGACAGGGGGCAAGAGACCCAGTACTTC	CASSTDRGQETQYF
.	TRBV4-2	TRBJ2-5	.	TGTGCCAGCAGCCGAAATCCTGCCGGGGGATGGGAGACCCAGTACTTC	CASSRNPAGGWETQYF
.	TRBV7-9	TRBJ2-7	.	TGTGCCAGCAGCCGTATAGGGGTTAAGAACGAGCAGTACTTC	CASSRIGVKNEQYF
.	TRBV19	TRBJ1-2	TRBD1	TGTGCCACCTCCGTCGGGCCAGGGGGCAACTATGGCTACACCTTC	CATSVGPGGNYGYTF
.	TRBV27	TRBJ2-3	.	TGTGCCAGCAGCCAGACCAGGGGGAGGTTCACAGATACGCAGTATTTT	CASSQTRGRFTDTQYF
.	TRBV6-6	TRBJ2-7	.	TGTGCCAGCAGTTACTCGAGTAAGGCGAGGGAGCAGTACTTC	CASSYSSKAREQYF
.	TRBV5-6	TRBJ2-7	.	TGTGCCAGCAGATCTGGTCATGGCGGATCCCTGTACTTC	CASRSGHGGSLYF
.	TRBV2	TRBJ1-2	TRBD1	TGTGCCAGCAGTGAAGATTGGGGGTTGGGACAGGGGGTCGGTGGCTACACCTTC	CASSEDWGLGQGVGGYTF
.	TRBV5-1	TRBJ2-2	TRBD2	TGCGCCAGCAGCTTATCCGGGACTAGCAACAGGGAGCTGTTTTTT	CASSLSGTSNRELFF
.	TRBV9	TRBJ2-5	TRBD1	TGTGCCAGCAGCCCTCAGGACAGGGCAGAGACCCAGTACTTC	CASSPQDRAETQYF
.	TRBV4-1	TRBJ2-7	TRBD2	TGCGCCAGCAGCCACACGGGACTAGCGGGGGCGTACGGCTCCTACGAGCAGTACTTC	CASSHTGLAGAYGSYEQYF
.	TRBV2	TRBJ2-1	.	TGTGCCAGCAGTGAATTCGGGTTCGATGAGCAGTTCTTC	CASSEFGFDEQFF
.	TRBV18	TRBJ2-7	TRBD2	TGTGCCAGCTCACCGACTAGCGGGTTGATGGGGCAGTACTTC	CASSPTSGLMGQYF
.	TRBV7-6	TRBJ2-7	TRBD2	TGTGCCAGCAGCTTAGCCGGGGGGATCTACGAGCAGTACTTC	CASSLAGGIYEQYF
few	TRBV2	TRBJ2-5	.	TGTGCCAGCAGGGCGAGGGCGATAGAAGAGACCCAGTACTTC	CASRARAIEETQYF
.	TRBV5-1	TRBJ1-2	.	TGCGCCAGCAGCTTGGCGGGGGAGGCTAACTATGGCTACACCTTC	CASSLAGEANYGYTF
.	TRBV18	TRBJ2-7	.	TGTGCCAGCTCACCAGCAGGGTTTAACGAGCAGTACTTC	CASSPAGFNEQYF
.	TRBV7-3	TRBJ2-3	.	TGTGCCAGCAGCCTTGCTTCCGGGACTTCGAGCACAGATACGCAGTATTTT	CASSLASGTSSTDTQYF
.	TRBV6-1	TRBJ2-7	.	TGTGCCAGCAGTGTTCGGGGGAGAGTCCGAGAGCAGTACTTC	CASSVRGRVREQYF
.	TRBV4-3	TRBJ2-7	TRBD1	TGCGCCAGCAGCCAGTCCCGGGACAGCTACGAGCAGTACTTC	CASSQSRDSYEQYF
.	TRBV9	TRBJ2-2	TRBD2	TGTGCCAGCAGCCTGGGACTAGCGGGAGGAACCGGGGAGCTGTTTTTT	CASSLGLAGGTGELFF
.	TRBV5-1	TRBJ2-2	.	TGCGCCAGCAGCTTGTCCGCCACGGACACCGGGGAGCTGTTTTTT	CASSLSATDTGELFF
.	TRBV4-3	TRBJ2-1	TRBD2	TGCGCCAGCAGCCAGATGACTAGAACGGGGGGGGGCGATGAGCAGTTCTTC	CASSQMTRTGGGDEQFF
.	TRBV9	TRBJ1-1	.	TGTGCCAGCAGCGTCCTCACAGGCACTATGAACACTGAAGCTTTCTTT	CASSVLTGTMNTEAFF
.	TRBV6-5	TRBJ2-3	TRBD1	TGTGCCAGCAGTCTACAGGGGGGAGATACGCAGTATTTT	CASSLQGGDTQYF
.	TRBV29-1	TRBJ2-3	TRBD2	TGCAGCGTTCCTAGGGGAGCGGGAGAGGCAGATACGCAGTATTTT	CSVPRGAGEADTQYF
.	TRBV11-2	TRBJ2-1	TRBD2	TGTGCCAGCAGCTTAGAGCTAGCGGGAGGGGGTAATGAGCAGTTCTTC	CASSLELAGGGNEQFF
.	TRBV6-6	TRBJ2-7	TRBD2	TGTGCCAGCAGGGTCGGGACTAGCTACGAGCAGTACTTC	CASRVGTSYEQYF
.	TRBV19	TRBJ1-1	.	TGTGCCAGTACCGGCTCGAGAGGGACACTGAACACTGAAGCTTTCTTT	CASTGSRGTLNTEAFF
.	TRBV5-4	TRBJ2-3	TRBD2	TGTGCCAGCAGCCTCATGGGACTAGCGGGAGACACAGATACGCAGTATTTT	CASSLMGLAGDTDTQYF
.	TRBV6-5	TRBJ1-4	.	TGTGCCAGCAGTAGAGTAGGGACAAACAAAGAAAAACTGTTTTTT	CASSRVGTNKEKLFF
.	TRBV7-9	TRBJ1-1	TRBD1	TGTGCCAGCAGCTTATCGGGACAGATGAACACTGAAGCTTTCTTT	CASSLSGQMNTEAFF
.	TRBV5-1	TRBJ2-7	.	TGCGCCAGCAGCTTGGGGGCCGGCAGCTCCTACGAGCAGTACTTC	CASSLGAGSSYEQYF
.	TRBV6-4	TRBJ1-1	.	TGTGCCAGCAGTGACCAAGCGAACACTGAAGCTTTCTTT	CASSDQANTEAFF
.	TRBV6-6	TRBJ2-6	.	TGTGCCAGCAGTTACGGAGGGGCGCGTGGGGCCAACGTCCTGACTTTC	CASSYGGARGANVLTF
.	TRBV7-2	TRBJ1-5	.	TGTGCCAGCAGCCAAAGGGGTTATAGCAATCAGCCCCAGCATTTT	CASSQRGYSNQPQHF